This TCR beta chain was found in a study of identical twins. TCRdb itself ran the 5' RACE reads through MiXCR, one entry per CDR3 protein. The sample gives 200,000 to 250,000 distinct CDR3 sequences, about 7.3% of which show up once; approximately 3.6% is in the top ten. Study-wide points: It was cross-sectional statistical analysis, not following the same donors, that the conclusions relied on. Where beta out-of-frame sequences were concerned, excess twin sharing was weaker.

With 0 bases removed from V and 2 bases from J, the gap between germline ends came to 11 bases. This CDR3 has 16 amino acids. From germline, CDR1 is SGHTA and CDR2 FQGTGA. This clonotype showed up many times. Antigen unknown. These same data were also listed under a study on yellow fever vaccine responses in identical twins.

The TCR originated in a woman under 30 in good health. This chain connects TRBV7-3 to TRBJ2-1; no definite D call. Sequencing used memory (CD45RO+) T cells sorted from blood. CDR3 in DNA: TGTGCCAGCAGCTTAACCTCACTTGCCCCCTACAATGAGCAGTTCTTC. It encodes CASSLTSLAPYNEQFF.